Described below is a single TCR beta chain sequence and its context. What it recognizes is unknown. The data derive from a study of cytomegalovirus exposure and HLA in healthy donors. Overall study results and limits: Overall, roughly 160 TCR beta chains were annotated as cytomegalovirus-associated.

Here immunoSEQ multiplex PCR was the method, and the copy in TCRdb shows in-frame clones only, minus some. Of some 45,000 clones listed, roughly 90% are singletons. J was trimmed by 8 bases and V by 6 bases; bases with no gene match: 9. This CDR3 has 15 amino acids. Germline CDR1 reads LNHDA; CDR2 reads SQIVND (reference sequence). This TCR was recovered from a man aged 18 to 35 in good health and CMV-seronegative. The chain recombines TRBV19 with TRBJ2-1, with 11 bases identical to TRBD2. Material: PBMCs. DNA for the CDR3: TGTGCCAGTAGCACGGGACTAGCGGCTCTCGATGAGCAGTTCTTC. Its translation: CASSTGLAALDEQFF.